This is a list of T cell receptor beta chains from one sample in a study of blood T cell repertoires in COVID-19. This table comes from immunoSEQ multiplex PCR, and its TCRdb copy is limited to in-frame clones, with some not included. The sample has more than 200,000 clones; roughly 82% are singletons. Material: peripheral blood. Receptor source: a woman of 80 years or more with active or convalescent COVID-19. CDR3s include the opening cysteine and the closing phenylalanine or tryptophan. D genes are given only for firm matches. Part of the rows lack a size; the others show once, few, many or a class for expanded clones.

NA,TRBV7-8,TRBJ1-5,NA,TGTGCCAGCAGCTTATCCCAGGGGAGCAATCAGCCCCAGCATTTT,CASSLSQGSNQPQHF
TRBD1,TRBV5-1,TRBJ2-7,NA,TGCGCCAGCAGGGTGACAGGGTCCTACGAGCAGTACTTC,CASRVTGSYEQYF
TRBD2,TRBV9,TRBJ2-1,NA,TGTGCCAGTCAGCGGGATCTGTACAATGAGCAGTTCTTC,CASQRDLYNEQFF
TRBD1,TRBV5-4,TRBJ2-1,NA,TGTGCCAGCAGCGCGGGGGGGACAGGGGGCAAGGGTGAGCAGTTCTTC,CASSAGGTGGKGEQFF
NA,TRBV10-1,TRBJ2-3,NA,TGCGCCAGCAGTTCAGGGGATGGGACAGATACGCAGTATTTT,CASSSGDGTDTQYF
TRBD1,TRBV4-1,TRBJ1-4,NA,TGCGCCAGCAGCCAAGGGACAGGGGATGAAAAACTGTTTTTT,CASSQGTGDEKLFF
NA,TRBV2,TRBJ1-4,NA,TGTGCCAGCAGTGTGTTCTCAAGGGAGGGTGAAAAACTGTTTTTT,CASSVFSREGEKLFF
TRBD2,TRBV18,TRBJ2-1,NA,TGTGCCAGCTCACCGGGACTAGGATGGGACAATGAGCAGTTCTTC,CASSPGLGWDNEQFF
TRBD1,TRBV28,TRBJ1-2,once,TGTGCCAGCAGTTACCGGACAGGCTCCAGTGGCTACACCTTC,CASSYRTGSSGYTF
NA,TRBV19,TRBJ1-5,NA,TGTGCCAGTAGTATCGGAGGAGACCAGCCCCAGCATTTT,CASSIGGDQPQHF
NA,TRBV28,TRBJ1-1,NA,TGTGCCAGCAGTTTTAATATTGGAGGGGCTGAAGCTTTCTTT,CASSFNIGGAEAFF
NA,TRBV9,TRBJ2-1,NA,TGTGCCAGCAGCCCCGGGGGGCAGCCGGCGCCGGGTGAGCAGTTCTTC,CASSPGGQPAPGEQFF
NA,TRBV28,TRBJ1-2,NA,TGTGCCAGCAGTTTGGGGGGCTATGGCTACACCTTC,CASSLGGYGYTF
NA,TRBV2,TRBJ2-3,NA,TGTGCCAGCGGCTTGGTTCACAGGGAGTCTTCGCAGTATTTT,CASGLVHRESSQYF
NA,TRBV30,TRBJ2-1,NA,TGTGCCTGGTCCGGGACACTGATCTACAATGAGCAGTTCTTC,CAWSGTLIYNEQFF
TRBD2,TRBV5-1,TRBJ2-3,NA,TGCGCCAGCAGCTCGGGACTAGCGGGAGGGATCGGCACAGATACGCAGTATTTT,CASSSGLAGGIGTDTQYF
NA,TRBV5-6,TRBJ1-6,few,TGTGCCAGCAACGACAGAAACAACTATAATTCACCCCTCCACTTT,CASNDRNNYNSPLHF
TRBD1,TRBV5-6,TRBJ1-2,NA,TGTGCCAGCAGCTTGAGGGACAGACCGACTAACTATGGCTACACCTTC,CASSLRDRPTNYGYTF
NA,TRBV7-2,TRBJ1-4,NA,TGTGCCAGCAGCTTAGATGGGGGGAAACTGTTTTTT,CASSLDGGKLFF
NA,TRBV2,TRBJ2-7,NA,TGTGCCAGCAGGGACTTGTCCACCTACGAGCAGTACTTC,CASRDLSTYEQYF
TRBD2,TRBV6-1,TRBJ2-3,once,TGTGCCAGCAGTGTAATAGCGGGAGTTTTACCAGATACGCAGTATTTT,CASSVIAGVLPDTQYF
TRBD1,TRBV5-1,TRBJ1-1,NA,TGCGCCAGCAGCTTGGAAGGACAGGGTGAAGCTTTCTTT,CASSLEGQGEAFF
NA,TRBV2,TRBJ1-4,NA,TGTGCCAGCAGTGCGTTACAGGGAAGCAGTTTGCTGTTTTTT,CASSALQGSSLLFF
NA,TRBV7-8,TRBJ1-1,NA,TGTGCCAGCAGCTTAGGTCAGGCGAACACTGAAGCTTTCTTT,CASSLGQANTEAFF
NA,TRBV6-2/TRBV6-3,TRBJ1-1,NA,TGTGCCAGCAGTTACTCCCCGGGGAACACTGAAGCTTTCTTT,CASSYSPGNTEAFF
NA,TRBV28,TRBJ1-4,NA,TGTGCCAGCAGCACACAGGGTGGAGGTAATGAAAAACTGTTTTTT,CASSTQGGGNEKLFF
NA,TRBV5-1,TRBJ1-1,NA,TGCGCCAGCAGCGCGGCCGGCAGTGCGAACACTGAAGCTTTCTTT,CASSAAGSANTEAFF
NA,TRBV6-1,TRBJ1-5,NA,TGTGCCAGCAGTGAAGGGTTCCAGGGCTTGGGCAATCAGCCCCAGCATTTT,CASSEGFQGLGNQPQHF
NA,TRBV7-9,TRBJ1-6,NA,TGTGCCAGCAGCTTAGCCCGGGGGGATTCACCCCTCCACTTT,CASSLARGDSPLHF
TRBD1,TRBV6-6,TRBJ1-5,once,TGTGCCAGCAGTCCTACAGGGGTTAATCAGCCCCAGCATTTT,CASSPTGVNQPQHF
NA,TRBV4-1,TRBJ2-1,NA,TGCGCCAGCAGCCAAGATAGGGGGGGTTACCCTGAGCAGTTCTTC,CASSQDRGGYPEQFF
TRBD1,TRBV5-1,TRBJ1-2,few,TGCGCCAGCAGACTCGGAGGGGACAGCTATGGCTACACCTTC,CASRLGGDSYGYTF
TRBD2,TRBV29-1,TRBJ2-1,NA,TGCAGCGCCCAGACTAGCGGGAACGCAAATGAGCAGTTCTTC,CSAQTSGNANEQFF
TRBD1,TRBV27,TRBJ1-5,NA,TGTGCCAGCAGTGTAAGGGGGCATGGGAATCAGCCCCAGCATTTT,CASSVRGHGNQPQHF
TRBD1,TRBV5-1,TRBJ2-3,few,TGCGCCAGCAGCTTCAATTCACCGGGACAGGGAGTGGGTTTT,CASSFNSPGQGVGF
TRBD2,TRBV20-1,TRBJ2-3,NA,TGCAGTGCTAGTTTGGCGGGGGGCCGCACAGATACGCAGTATTTT,CSASLAGGRTDTQYF
NA,TRBV3-1/TRBV3-2,TRBJ2-7,many,TGTGCCAGCAGCCAAGGAGCGGTCTACGAGCAGTACTTC,CASSQGAVYEQYF
TRBD1,TRBV3-1/TRBV3-2,TRBJ1-2,NA,TGTGCCAGCAGCCCCTCGGACAGGTTCTATGGCTACACCTTC,CASSPSDRFYGYTF
NA,TRBV28,TRBJ1-2,NA,TGTGCCACCGCTTCTCCCGGGGGTGCTAACTATGGCTACACCTTC,CATASPGGANYGYTF
TRBD1,TRBV12-5,TRBJ2-1,NA,TGTGCTAGCCAGGGACAGAACATATACAATGAGCAGTTCTTC,CASQGQNIYNEQFF
NA,TRBV3-1/TRBV3-2,TRBJ1-1,NA,TGTGCCAGCAGCCCCAGGAACACTGAAGCTTTCTTT,CASSPRNTEAFF
NA,TRBV28,TRBJ2-1,NA,TGTGCCAGCAGTCCTCCACCTCAGACAGTAGACAATGAGCAGTTCTTC,CASSPPPQTVDNEQFF
TRBD2,TRBV10-3,TRBJ2-1,NA,TGTGCCATCAGTGAGGGGGATAGCGGGAGGGGATCTTCCTACAATGAGCAGTTCTTC,CAISEGDSGRGSSYNEQFF
TRBD1,TRBV27,TRBJ1-1,NA,TGTGCCAGCAGTTCGACAACAGGTAACAGGGGCACTGAAGCTTTCTTT,CASSSTTGNRGTEAFF
NA,TRBV5-5,TRBJ1-2,NA,TGTGCCAGCAGCTTGGGGGGTCCGACAGGAACCTATGGCTACACCTTC,CASSLGGPTGTYGYTF
TRBD1,TRBV4-2,TRBJ1-1,NA,TGTGCCAGCAGCCAAGGCGGGACAGGGAATACTGAAGCTTTCTTT,CASSQGGTGNTEAFF
TRBD2,TRBV15,TRBJ2-7,NA,TGTGCCACCAGCAGAGACGCTAGCGGGTACTACGAGCAGTACTTC,CATSRDASGYYEQYF
TRBD1,TRBV6-5,TRBJ2-7,NA,TGTGCCAGCAAGGGGACAGGCATATACGAGCAGTACTTC,CASKGTGIYEQYF
NA,TRBV12-3/TRBV12-4,TRBJ1-6,NA,TGTGCCAGCAGTTTAAGGCGGGATTCACCCCTCCACTTT,CASSLRRDSPLHF
TRBD1,TRBV5-4,TRBJ2-1,NA,TGTGCCAGCAGCTCCGGCAGGGGGAATGAGCAGTTCTTC,CASSSGRGNEQFF